This TCR beta chain was retrieved from a study of control samples from healthy donors and cancer patients. Libraries were prepared by immunoSEQ multiplex PCR; TCRdb keeps only in-frame clonotypes and omits some of them. This table holds about 94,000 clones, roughly nine tenths found once. The CDR3 extends over 15 amino acids. V lost 4 bases and J lost 7, with 14 bases in between. Germline CDR1 is LNHDA and CDR2 is SQIVND (reference sequence). The chain employs TRBV19 and TRBJ1-6; perhaps TRBD1 as D (5 bases). Sequenced material: blood. The source is a woman younger than 35 in good health. CDR3 bases: TGTGCCAGTAGTACAGGGTCAGGTGGCAATTCACCCCTCCACTTT. It translates to CASSTGSGGNSPLHF.